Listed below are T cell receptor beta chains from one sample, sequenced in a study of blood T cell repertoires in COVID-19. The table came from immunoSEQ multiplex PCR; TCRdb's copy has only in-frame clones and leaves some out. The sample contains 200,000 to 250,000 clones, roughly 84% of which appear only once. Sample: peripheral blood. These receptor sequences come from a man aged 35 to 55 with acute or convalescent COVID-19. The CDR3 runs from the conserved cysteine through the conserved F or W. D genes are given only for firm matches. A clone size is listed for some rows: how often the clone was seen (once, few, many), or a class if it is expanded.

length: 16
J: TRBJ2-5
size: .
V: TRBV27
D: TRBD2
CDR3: CASRGGGGYPQETQYF
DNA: TGTGCCAGCAGGGGGGGCGGGGGGTACCCCCAAGAGACCCAGTACTTC

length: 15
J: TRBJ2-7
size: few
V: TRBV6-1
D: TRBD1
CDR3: CASSEWGQGAYEQYF
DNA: TGTGCCAGCAGTGAATGGGGACAGGGGGCCTACGAGCAGTACTTC

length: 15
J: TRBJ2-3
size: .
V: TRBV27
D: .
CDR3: CASSPDRTNTDTQYF
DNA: TGTGCCAGCAGTCCGGACAGGACTAACACAGATACGCAGTATTTT

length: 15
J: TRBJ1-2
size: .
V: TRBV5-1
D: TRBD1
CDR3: CASSPGRTGNYGYTF
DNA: TGCGCCAGCAGCCCAGGAAGGACAGGGAACTATGGCTACACCTTC

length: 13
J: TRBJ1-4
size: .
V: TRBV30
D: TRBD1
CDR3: CAWGDRENEKLFF
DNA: TGTGCCTGGGGGGACAGGGAGAATGAAAAACTGTTTTTT

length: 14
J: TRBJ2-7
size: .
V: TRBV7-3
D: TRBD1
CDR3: CASRPRQGAAEQYF
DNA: TGTGCCAGCAGGCCAAGACAGGGGGCCGCCGAGCAGTACTTC

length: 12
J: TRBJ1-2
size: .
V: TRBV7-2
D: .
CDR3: CASSLWGEGYTF
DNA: TGTGCCAGCAGCTTATGGGGGGAGGGCTACACCTTC

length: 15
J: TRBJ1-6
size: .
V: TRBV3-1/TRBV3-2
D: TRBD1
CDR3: CASSQGDRDGSPLHF
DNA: TGTGCCAGCAGCCAAGGGGACAGGGACGGTTCACCCCTCCACTTT

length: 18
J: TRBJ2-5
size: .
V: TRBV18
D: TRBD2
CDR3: CASSTAPGLAGYQETQYF
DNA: TGTGCCAGCTCAACCGCCCCGGGACTAGCGGGGTACCAAGAGACCCAGTACTTC

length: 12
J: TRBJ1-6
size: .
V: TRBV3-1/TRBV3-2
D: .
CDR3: CASSQIDSPLHF
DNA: TGTGCCAGCAGCCAAATCGATTCACCCCTCCACTTT

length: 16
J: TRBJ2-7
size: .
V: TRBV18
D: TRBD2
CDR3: CASSPPGSGGLYEQYF
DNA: TGTGCCAGCTCACCACCCGGTAGCGGGGGCCTTTACGAGCAGTACTTC

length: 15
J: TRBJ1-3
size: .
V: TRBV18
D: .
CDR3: CASSRTDFSGNTIYF
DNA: TGTGCCAGCTCACGGACTGATTTCTCTGGAAACACCATATATTTT

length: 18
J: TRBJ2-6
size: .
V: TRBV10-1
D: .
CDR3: CASSDLRPGLSGANVLTF
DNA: TGCGCCAGCAGTGATCTCCGGCCAGGCCTCTCTGGGGCCAACGTCCTGACTTTC

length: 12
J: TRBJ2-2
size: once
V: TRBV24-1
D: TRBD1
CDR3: CATRTGTGELFF
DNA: TGTGCCACCCGGACAGGGACCGGGGAGCTGTTTTTT

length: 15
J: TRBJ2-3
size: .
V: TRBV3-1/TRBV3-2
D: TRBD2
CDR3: CASSQDQDGRDTQYF
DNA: TGTGCCAGCAGCCAAGATCAGGACGGGAGGGATACGCAGTATTTT

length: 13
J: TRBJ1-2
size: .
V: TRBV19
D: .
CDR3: CASSPRGSTGYTF
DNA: TGTGCCAGTAGTCCGAGAGGGTCGACAGGCTACACCTTC

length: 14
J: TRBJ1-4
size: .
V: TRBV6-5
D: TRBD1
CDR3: CASRETGVGEKLFF
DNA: TGTGCCAGTCGAGAGACAGGGGTCGGGGAAAAACTGTTTTTT

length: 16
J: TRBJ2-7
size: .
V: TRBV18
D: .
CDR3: CASSPGSTLHSYEQYF
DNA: TGTGCCAGCTCACCCGGGTCTACCCTTCATTCCTACGAGCAGTACTTC

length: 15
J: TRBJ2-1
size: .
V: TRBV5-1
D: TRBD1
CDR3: CASSLGQGAVNEQFF
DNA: TGCGCCAGCAGCTTGGGACAGGGGGCGGTCAATGAGCAGTTCTTC

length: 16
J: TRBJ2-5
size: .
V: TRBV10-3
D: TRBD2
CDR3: CAISALAGELQETQYF
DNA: TGTGCCATCAGTGCACTAGCGGGGGAATTACAAGAGACCCAGTACTTC

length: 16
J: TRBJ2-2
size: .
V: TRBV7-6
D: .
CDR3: CASSLQTSGSSGELFF
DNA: TGTGCCAGCAGCTTACAGACTAGTGGTAGTTCCGGGGAGCTGTTTTTT

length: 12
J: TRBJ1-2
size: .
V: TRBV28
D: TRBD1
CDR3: CASEGTGYGYTF
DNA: TGTGCCAGCGAGGGGACAGGCTATGGCTACACCTTC

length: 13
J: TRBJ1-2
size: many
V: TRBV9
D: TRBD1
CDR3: CASSPDREYGYTF
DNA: TGTGCCAGCAGCCCTGACAGGGAGTATGGCTACACCTTC

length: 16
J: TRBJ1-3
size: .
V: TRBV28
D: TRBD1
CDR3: CASSLPGQNSGNTIYF
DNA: TGTGCCAGCAGTCTTCCGGGACAGAACTCTGGAAACACCATATATTTT

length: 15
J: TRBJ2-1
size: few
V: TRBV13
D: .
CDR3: CASSLGGAARGEQFF
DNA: TGTGCCAGCAGCCTAGGAGGGGCAGCAAGAGGTGAGCAGTTCTTC

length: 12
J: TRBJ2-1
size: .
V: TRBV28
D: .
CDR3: CASSLYGNEQFF
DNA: TGTGCCAGCAGTTTATACGGTAATGAGCAGTTCTTC

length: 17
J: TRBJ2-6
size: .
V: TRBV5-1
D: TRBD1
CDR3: CASSPRPQGTGANVLTF
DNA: TGCGCCAGCAGCCCCAGACCACAGGGGACTGGGGCCAACGTCCTGACTTTC

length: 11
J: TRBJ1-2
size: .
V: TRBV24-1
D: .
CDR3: CATQGEDGYTF
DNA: TGTGCCACCCAGGGTGAAGATGGCTACACCTTC

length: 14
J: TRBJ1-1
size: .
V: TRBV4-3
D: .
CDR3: CASSQDLGAGEAFF
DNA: TGCGCCAGCAGCCAAGACCTGGGGGCTGGGGAAGCTTTCTTT

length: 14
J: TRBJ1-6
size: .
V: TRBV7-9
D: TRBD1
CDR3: CASSLQGAYSPLHF
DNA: TGTGCCAGCAGCCTACAGGGGGCCTATTCACCCCTCCACTTT

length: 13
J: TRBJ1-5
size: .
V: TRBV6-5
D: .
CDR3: CASSTLGGETQHF
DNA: TGTGCCAGCAGTACTCTGGGGGGTGAGACCCAGCATTTT

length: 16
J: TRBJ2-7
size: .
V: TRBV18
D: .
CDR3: CASSLNRASNSYEQYF
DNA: TGTGCCAGCTCACTAAACAGGGCCAGCAACTCCTACGAGCAGTACTTC

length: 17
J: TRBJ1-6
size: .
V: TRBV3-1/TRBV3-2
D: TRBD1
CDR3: CASSQPYRTGGSSPLHF
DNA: TGTGCCAGCAGCCAACCTTATCGGACAGGGGGCAGTTCACCCCTCCACTTT

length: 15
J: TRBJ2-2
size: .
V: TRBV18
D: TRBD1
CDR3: CASSPPGQGSGELFF
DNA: TGTGCCAGCTCACCACCGGGACAGGGATCCGGGGAGCTGTTTTTT

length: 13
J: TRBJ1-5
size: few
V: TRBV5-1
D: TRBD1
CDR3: CASSPQGGQPQHF
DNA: TGCGCCAGCAGCCCCCAGGGGGGTCAACCCCAGCATTTT

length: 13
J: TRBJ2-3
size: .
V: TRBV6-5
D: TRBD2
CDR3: CASRRGTTDTQYF
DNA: TGTGCCAGCCGGCGGGGGACCACAGATACGCAGTATTTT

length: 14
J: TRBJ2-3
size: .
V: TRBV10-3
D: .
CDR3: CAIQGTRGQDTQYF
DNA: TGTGCCATCCAAGGGACGCGGGGACAGGATACGCAGTATTTT

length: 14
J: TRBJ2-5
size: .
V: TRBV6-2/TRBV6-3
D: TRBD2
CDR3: CASSRAGVVETQYF
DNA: TGTGCCAGCAGTAGAGCGGGGGTCGTTGAGACCCAGTACTTC

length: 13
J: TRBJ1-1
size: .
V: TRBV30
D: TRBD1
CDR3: CAWSPDRVTEAFF
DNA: TGTGCCTGGAGTCCCGACAGGGTTACTGAAGCTTTCTTT

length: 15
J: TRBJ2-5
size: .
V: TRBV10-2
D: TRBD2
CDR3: CASSEKLAVQETQYF
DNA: TGCGCCAGCAGTGAAAAACTAGCGGTCCAAGAGACCCAGTACTTC

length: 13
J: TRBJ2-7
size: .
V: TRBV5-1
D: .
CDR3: CASSLESRYEQYF
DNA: TGCGCCAGCAGCTTGGAATCCAGGTACGAGCAGTACTTC

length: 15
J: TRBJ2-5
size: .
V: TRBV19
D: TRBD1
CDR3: CASSMWDRGQETQYF
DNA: TGTGCCAGTAGTATGTGGGACAGGGGTCAAGAGACCCAGTACTTC

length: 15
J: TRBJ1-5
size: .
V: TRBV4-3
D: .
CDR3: CASSQDYTGNQPQHF
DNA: TGCGCCAGCAGCCAAGATTACACAGGGAATCAGCCCCAGCATTTT

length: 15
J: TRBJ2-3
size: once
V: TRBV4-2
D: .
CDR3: CASSQDNPRTDTQYF
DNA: TGTGCCAGCAGCCAAGATAACCCCAGGACAGATACGCAGTATTTT

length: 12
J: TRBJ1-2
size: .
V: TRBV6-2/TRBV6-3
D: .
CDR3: CASSSQVYGYTF
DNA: TGTGCCAGCAGTTCACAGGTTTATGGCTACACCTTC

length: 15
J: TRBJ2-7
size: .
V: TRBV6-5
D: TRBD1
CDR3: CASSYLTGGRNEQYF
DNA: TGTGCCAGCAGTTACCTGACAGGGGGAAGGAACGAGCAGTACTTC